This T cell receptor (beta chain) was identified during a study of cytomegalovirus exposure and HLA in healthy donors. Generated by immunoSEQ multiplex PCR, the TCRdb table keeps only in-frame clones and is missing some. The sample has 95,000 to 150,000 clones, around 94% seen once. V shed 1 base and J 7 bases; nucleotides not matched to a gene: 8. The length of the CDR3 is 16 residues. The germline V gene has CDR1 KGHSH and CDR2 LQKENI. Source material: PBMCs. The chain joins TRBV18 to TRBJ2-1, with 9 bases identical to TRBD2. The receptor's source is a young woman in good health and CMV-seronegative. CDR3 sequence: CASSPRTSGSGNEQFF. The CDR3 bases are TGTGCCAGCTCACCACGAACTAGCGGGTCTGGGAATGAGCAGTTCTTC.